This TCR beta chain was captured in a study of vaccination and CD4 T cells after COVID-19. Whole-study context: Each control culture was treated with a CEFX pool, an HIV-1 Nef pool, or no peptide. Overall study findings and caveats: Spike mono-reactivity was found in 304 of 307 vaccine-specific clones from convalescent patients.

This CDR3 is built from 16 residues. Germline CDR1 reads SGHDN; CDR2 reads FVKESK. The V gene end was trimmed by 4 bases and the J gene end by 8 bases; junction bases not matched to a gene: 14. Concerning this clonotype: Its antigen is unidentified.

Treatment described: approximately 9-day PBMC culture with coronavirus spike peptide pools or control peptides (ViraFEST assay). Using peptide pools, antigen-specific T cells were expanded in ViraFEST before TCRs were sequenced. Cultured CD4+ T cell DNA underwent sequencing with the Oncomine TCR Beta short-read assay. One entry per CDR3 protein, called by TCRdb with MiXCR from the PCR reads. The sample records 2,800 or so distinct CDR3 sequences, 33% being singletons. The V call is TRBV14, the J call TRBJ2-1; TRBD2 aligns across 7 bases. Sample: CD4+ T cells from blood, cultured in vitro. This receptor was taken from a human donor who had recovered from COVID-19. This CDR3 is CASSPPGPSGGDEQFF. Here the CDR3 DNA reads TGTGCCAGCAGCCCGCCTGGGCCTAGCGGTGGTGATGAGCAGTTCTTC.